This entry features one TCR beta chain sequence. What it recognizes is unknown. Negative magnetic isolation gave CD8+ and CD4+ cells; FACS enriched CD8+ TEMRA. This sample stems from a study of CD8 T cells in Susac syndrome. Study conclusions and caveats: That the number of individuals in its TCR sequencing and HLA analysis was relatively small was acknowledged by the study.

Germline V gives CDR1 SGHDT, CDR2 YYEEEE. V dropped 0 bases and J dropped 5 bases, with 5 bases sitting between them. This CDR3 comprises 12 residues. RNA in amounts of roughly 0.45 to 1 ug was reverse transcribed with random hexamers. Multiplex immunoSEQ PCR targeted 54 Vbeta and 13 Jbeta TCR beta segments. One entry per CDR3 protein results from TCRdb running MiXCR on the immunoSEQ multiplex PCR reads. In the table there are 110,000 to 150,000 distinct CDR3 sequences, under 97% of which are singletons. The genes are TRBV5-6 and TRBJ1-1; D is undetermined. The receptor comes from a human donor with Susac syndrome. The specimen sequenced was CD4+ T cells from PBMCs. The CDR3 here is CASSLGATEAFF. The CDR3 region has the DNA TGTGCCAGCAGCTTGGGAGCGACTGAAGCTTTCTTT.